A selection of T cell receptor beta chains follows, all from one sample in a study of cytotoxic CD8 clonotypes in ibrutinib-treated CLL. Using immunoSEQ multiplex PCR, the repertoire was profiled, and TCRdb retains in-frame clones only, with some absent. The table has 250,000 to 350,000 clones, about 72% seen once. Here the sequenced sample was PBMCs, taken at disease progression, from a patient treated with ibrutinib. These receptor sequences come from a human donor with chronic lymphocytic leukemia. CDR3s include the opening cysteine and the closing phenylalanine or tryptophan. The order of the fields is clone size, D gene, V gene, J gene, CDR3 protein, CDR3 DNA. The D gene is left open where the match is weak. The listing skips clone size in some rows; elsewhere it reads once, few, many or a size class.

clone size: few; D gene: NA; V gene: TRBV10-3; J gene: TRBJ2-4; CDR3 protein: CAISESMGENIQYF; CDR3 DNA: TGTGCCATCAGTGAGTCGATGGGGGAAAACATTCAGTACTTC
clone size: NA; D gene: NA; V gene: TRBV19; J gene: TRBJ2-6; CDR3 protein: CASTTSAGANVLTF; CDR3 DNA: TGTGCCAGCACCACTAGTGCCGGGGCCAACGTCCTGACTTTC
clone size: NA; D gene: NA; V gene: TRBV27; J gene: TRBJ1-5; CDR3 protein: CASSLSPGASNQPQHF; CDR3 DNA: TGTGCCAGCAGTTTATCACCGGGGGCTAGCAATCAGCCCCAGCATTTT
clone size: NA; D gene: NA; V gene: TRBV15; J gene: TRBJ2-3; CDR3 protein: CATSSYGRGGESDTQYF; CDR3 DNA: TGTGCCACCAGCAGTTACGGGAGAGGGGGAGAGTCAGATACGCAGTATTTT
clone size: NA; D gene: NA; V gene: TRBV6-1; J gene: TRBJ1-2; CDR3 protein: CASLRNGESNGYTF; CDR3 DNA: TGTGCCAGCTTGAGGAACGGAGAAAGCAATGGCTACACCTTC
clone size: few; D gene: TRBD2; V gene: TRBV7-9; J gene: TRBJ2-1; CDR3 protein: CASSPRLAGPNEQFF; CDR3 DNA: TGTGCCAGCAGCCCGAGACTAGCGGGCCCAAATGAGCAGTTCTTC
clone size: NA; D gene: NA; V gene: TRBV7-3; J gene: TRBJ2-2; CDR3 protein: CASSLNSNTGELFF; CDR3 DNA: TGTGCCAGCAGCTTAAACTCGAACACCGGGGAGCTGTTTTTT
clone size: NA; D gene: TRBD1; V gene: TRBV19; J gene: TRBJ2-2; CDR3 protein: CASSLQTGPRIGELFF; CDR3 DNA: TGTGCCAGTAGTCTCCAGACAGGGCCCAGAATAGGGGAGCTGTTTTTT
clone size: NA; D gene: TRBD1; V gene: TRBV5-6; J gene: TRBJ2-1; CDR3 protein: CASSLQDRVAYNEQFF; CDR3 DNA: TGTGCCAGCAGCCTCCAGGACAGGGTGGCCTACAATGAGCAGTTCTTC
clone size: NA; D gene: TRBD1; V gene: TRBV19; J gene: TRBJ2-1; CDR3 protein: CASSKGQGSYNEQFF; CDR3 DNA: TGTGCCAGTAGTAAGGGACAGGGCTCCTACAATGAGCAGTTCTTC
clone size: NA; D gene: TRBD2; V gene: TRBV2; J gene: TRBJ2-1; CDR3 protein: CASTGLANEQFF; CDR3 DNA: TGTGCCAGCACTGGACTAGCAAATGAGCAGTTCTTC
clone size: NA; D gene: NA; V gene: TRBV19; J gene: TRBJ2-5; CDR3 protein: CASRMRNGGQETQYF; CDR3 DNA: TGTGCCAGTAGAATGAGGAACGGGGGCCAAGAGACCCAGTACTTC
clone size: NA; D gene: NA; V gene: TRBV9; J gene: TRBJ2-2; CDR3 protein: CASSAPKLANTGELFF; CDR3 DNA: TGTGCCAGCAGCGCTCCTAAACTAGCGAACACCGGGGAGCTGTTTTTT
clone size: NA; D gene: NA; V gene: TRBV2; J gene: TRBJ1-2; CDR3 protein: CASKYRGERNYGYTF; CDR3 DNA: TGTGCCAGCAAGTATCGAGGGGAGCGAAACTATGGCTACACCTTC
clone size: NA; D gene: NA; V gene: TRBV5-6; J gene: TRBJ2-3; CDR3 protein: CASSLGDTQYF; CDR3 DNA: TGTGCCAGCAGCTTGGGAGATACGCAGTATTTT